The T cell receptor (beta chain) under discussion was sequenced for a study of T cell responses to AZD1222 COVID-19 vaccine. Libraries were prepared by immunoSEQ multiplex PCR; TCRdb keeps only in-frame clonotypes and omits some of them. The profile shows more than 100,000 clones, about 92% of them singletons. A note on this clone: Its antigen is unknown.

The analysis combined second doses at about 4 or about 12 weeks. Study-level results: Sampling that yielded the repertoires occurred only after the peak T cell response. Spike-specific TCR breadth and depth rose after two AZD1222 doses.

The V end was cut by 2 bases, the J end by 4 bases, with 11 bases between. This CDR3 spans 15 amino acids. Germline-derived CDR1 and CDR2 are MDHEN and SYDVKM. The sample consisted of peripheral blood, taken 28 days after the second AZD1222 dose. The TCR originated in an adult who received the AZD1222 COVID-19 vaccine. This chain connects TRBV28 to TRBJ2-2, with D possibly called TRBD1 or TRBD2 (6 bases each). CDR3 loop: CASSLMGGSTGELFF. Here the CDR3 DNA reads TGTGCCAGCAGTTTAATGGGGGGCTCCACCGGGGAGCTGTTTTTT.